This T cell receptor beta chain originates from a study of shared clonotypes between healthy human individuals. Study-level results: Of the naive CD4 clonotypes, approximately 5% were shared across several donors.

Germline loops: CDR1 SNHLY, CDR2 FYNNEI. CDR3 length: 13 amino acids. Losses at the gene ends were 6 bases for V and 6 bases for J; bases not matched to a gene: 5. Source study methods: Junction-only immunoSEQ sequences carried no quality scores, so filtering differed. Assay: immunoSEQ multiplex PCR; the TCRdb copy retains only in-frame clones and omits some. V and J calls and clone size follow that table, whereas D and trimming were derived from the DNA. Here the sample spans 1,500,000 or so clones, 98% being singletons. Concerning this clone itself: The target antigen is unknown.

CD45RA-negative memory and CD45RA+ naive subsets were split from the CD4+ cells. The source material was naive CD4+ T cells sorted from blood. Stated subset: CD45RA+ positively selected. The TCR originated in a man younger than 45 in good health. The chain carries TRBV2 and TRBJ2-7, with 10 bases that match TRBD2. The CDR3 coding sequence is TGTGCCAGCAGGCAGCGGGAGGGGGGCGAGCAGTACTTC. Protein sequence: CASRQREGGEQYF.